This TCR beta chain was captured by sequencing in a study of T cell repertoires in cytomegalovirus infection (dated by TCRdb to about 2019). As for the study more broadly: The peptide stimulations were aimed at well-studied HLA-B-restricted epitopes as well as recently identified HLA-C-restricted CMV epitopes, whose presentation resists viral immunomodulation. Donor HLA type was relevant to the analysis, as public TCR beta signatures indicated carriage of CMV infection together with the matching HLA type.

Sequencing used an Illumina HiSeq 1500. TCRdb reprocessed the public reads (quality trimming at Q25 with fastp, clone calling with MiXCR) and kept in-frame beta chains. Rows are unified per CDR3 protein, each entry keeping the most common DNA and genes. The sample has about a million distinct CDR3 sequences on record, 31% of them singletons. The ten largest clones capture roughly 13% of the sample. At least ten counts were recorded for this clonotype. Its cognate antigen has yet to be identified. No much larger clonotype is one base removed from it; base qualities were not supplied. Study-level results and caveats: Carriers of CMV infection plus the relevant HLA type were discriminated by the cumulative frequency of public TCR beta family members in the study cohort and in an independent approximately 360-donor cohort. The ex vivo response was dominated by HLA-C-restricted CMV-specific TCR beta clonotypes, which also provided the single most frequent clonotype in two of eight donors.

Sample treatment or condition, as interpreted from the label and publication: in vitro stimulation with specific CMV peptide epitopes to enrich CMV-specific T cells. From its cysteine to its phenylalanine, the CDR3 spans 16 amino acids. Only CDR3 DNA is held: 48 bases, read in frame from base 1. Cut back by 0 bases and 0 bases, the V and J ends lie 11 bases apart. The germline V gene sets CDR1 to SGHVS and CDR2 to FQNEAQ. The specimen was cultured CD8+ T cells from PBMCs, collected from culture after CMV antigen stimulation. The receptor comes from a human donor in good health (CMV status not recorded). Some clones in this sample may be carry-over from other donors' samples. This receptor chain uses TRBV7-8 and TRBJ2-5, and perhaps TRBD2 as D gene, on 6 matching bases. CDR3 reads: CASSLAVAAYQETQYF. In nucleotides, the sequence is TGTGCCAGCAGCTTAGCTGTAGCGGCCTACCAAGAGACCCAGTACTTC.